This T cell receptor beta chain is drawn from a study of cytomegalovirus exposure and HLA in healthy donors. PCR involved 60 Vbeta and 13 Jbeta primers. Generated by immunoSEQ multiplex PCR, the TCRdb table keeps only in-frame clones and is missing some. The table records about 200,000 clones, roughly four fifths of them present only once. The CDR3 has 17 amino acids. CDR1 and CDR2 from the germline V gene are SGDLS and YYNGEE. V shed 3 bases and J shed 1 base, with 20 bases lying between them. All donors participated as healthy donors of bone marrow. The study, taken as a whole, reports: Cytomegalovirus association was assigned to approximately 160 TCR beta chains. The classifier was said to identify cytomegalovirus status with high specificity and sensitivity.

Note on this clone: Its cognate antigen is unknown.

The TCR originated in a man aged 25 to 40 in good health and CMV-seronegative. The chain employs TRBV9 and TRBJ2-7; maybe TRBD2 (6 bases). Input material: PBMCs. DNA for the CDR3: TGTGCCAGCAGCGCCCACCGGGACTCGGGAGTGTCCTACGAGCAGTACTTC. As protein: CASSAHRDSGVSYEQYF.